One and the same sample provided the 17 T cell receptor beta chains below, sequenced in a study of CD8 T cells in Susac syndrome. It was with random hexamers that about 0.45 to 1 ug RNA was reverse transcribed. Via MiXCR, TCRdb re-called the immunoSEQ multiplex PCR reads, giving one row per CDR3 protein. The sample lists hundreds of thousands of distinct CDR3 sequences, 85% to 95% seen once, with about 0.14% in the top ten. Sequenced material: CD4+ T cells from PBMCs. Receptors originate from a human donor with Susac syndrome.

The V call is TRBV7-2, the J call TRBJ1-5; D gene ambiguous. The ends were cut back, 3 bases at V and 12 bases at J, with 15 bases in the middle. Per the germline V gene, CDR1 is SGHTA and CDR2 is FQGNSA. This CDR3 has 13 residues. The CDR3 spells CASSLGRAEVQHF. In nucleotides, the CDR3 is TGTGCCAGCAGCTTGGGCCGAGCGGAGGTCCAGCATTTT.

The chain uses TRBV20-1 and TRBJ1-1, with unresolved D. CDR1 and CDR2 (germline): DFQATT, SNEGSKA (reference sequence). V was pared by 5 bases and J by 4 bases, with 14 bases between. CDR3 length: 13 amino acids. CDR3 region: CSAPRLPGTEAFF. DNA of the CDR3: TGCAGTGCTCCACGTCTTCCGGGCACTGAAGCTTTCTTT.

CDR3 DNA sequence: TGCAGTGCTAGCCTGACAGGGAGCGAGCAGTACTTC. Residues: CSASLTGSEQYF. V usage is TRBV20-1 and J usage is TRBJ2-7; 7 nucleotides line up with TRBD1. The CDR3 length is 12 residues. V shed 3 bases, J shed 6 bases, and the junction held 5 bases outside the gene matches. Germline V lookup: CDR1 DFQATT, CDR2 SNEGSKA (reference sequence).

This clonotype was seen a handful of times. The gene calls are TRBV19 and TRBJ2-5; the D gene is possibly TRBD2 (6 bases). The CDR3 totals 15 residues. The V and J ends lost 8 bases and 0 bases respectively, with 16 bases between them. Germline V gives CDR1 LNHDA, CDR2 SQIVND (reference sequence). The CDR3 DNA sequence: TGTGCCAGTTCTCTAGCGTCAGGCTACCAAGAGACCCAGTACTTC. Its translation is CASSLASGYQETQYF. Complete variable domain (other parts from reference TRBV19 and TRBJ2-5): DGGITQSPKYLFRKEGQNVTLSCEQNLNHDAMYWYRQDPGQGLRLIYYSQIVNDFQKGDIAEGYSVSREKKESFPLTVTSAQKNPTAFYLCASSLASGYQETQYFGPGTRLLVL.

The chain is built from TRBV6-1 and TRBJ1-1; possible D gene TRBD1, 6 bases. Per germline, CDR1 MNHNS and CDR2 SASEGT. CDR3 length equals 14 residues. V was cut by 10 bases and J by 1 base, with 16 bases left in between. The CDR3 DNA follows: TGTGCCATCCCCCAGGGGCAGTCGAACACTGAAGCTTTCTTT. It is translated as CAIPQGQSNTEAFF.

The chain uses TRBV6-5 and TRBJ2-1; 9 bases line up with TRBD1. V shed 8 bases and J 5 bases; nucleotides not matched to a gene: 16. The CDR3 runs 17 residues. The germline V gene has CDR1 MNHEY and CDR2 SVGAGI. The DNA of the CDR3 is TGTGCCAGCGTTAGTATAGGCGGACAGGGGCGGCACAATGAGCAGTTCTTC. It is translated as CASVSIGGQGRHNEQFF.

The chain combines TRBV12-3 or TRBV12-4 with TRBJ1-3; D is undetermined. The V end lost 5 bases, the J end lost 0 bases, and 8 bases lay between the germline ends. This CDR3 has 14 amino acids. CDR3 sequence: CASSRTGSGNTIYF. The CDR3 region has the DNA TGTGCCAGCAGTCGAACCGGCTCTGGAAACACCATATATTTT.

J is TRBJ1-6 and V is TRBV30, with D possibly matching TRBD1 (6 bases). Germline V CDR1 and CDR2: GTSNPN, SVGIG (reference sequence). V lost 2 bases to trimming and J lost 9 bases, with 11 bases between them. This CDR3 is 13 amino acids long. The CDR3 spells CAWSIQTGSPLHF. In nucleotides, the CDR3 is TGTGCCTGGAGTATTCAGACAGGTTCACCCCTCCACTTT.

This sequence joins TRBV4-1 and TRBJ1-5; D might be TRBD1 (5 bases). The CDR3 runs 17 residues. CDR1 MGHRA and CDR2 YSYEKL come from the germline V gene. V lost 4 bases and J lost 3, with 19 bases in between. The CDR3 sequence is CASSPGPVGQINQPQHF. The CDR3 coding sequence is TGCGCCAGCAGCCCTGGTCCGGTGGGGCAGATCAATCAGCCCCAGCATTTT.

V is TRBV19 and J is TRBJ2-7; the match to TRBD1 covers 7 bases. The CDR3 totals 16 residues. From germline, CDR1 is LNHDA and CDR2 SQIVND (reference sequence). The ends lost 5 bases at V and 3 bases at J; junction bases unmatched: 13. This CDR3 is CASSPWTGTVRYEQYF. Written as DNA, the CDR3 is TGTGCCAGTAGTCCGTGGACCGGGACAGTACGCTACGAGCAGTACTTC.

This chain joins TRBV3-1 and TRBJ1-2; 7 bases align to TRBD1. V was pared by 2 bases and J by 8 bases, with 8 bases of the junction left unmatched. The CDR3 covers 14 residues. Germline lookup yields CDR1 LGHDT and CDR2 YNNKEL (reference sequence). CDR3 loop: CASSQLRQGPGYTF. CDR3 coding DNA: TGTGCCAGCAGCCAACTCAGACAGGGCCCAGGCTACACCTTC.

The V gene is TRBV7-8, the J gene TRBJ2-7; D is possibly TRBD1 or TRBD2 (5 bases each). CDR1 is SGHVS and CDR2 is FQNEAQ in the germline V gene. Trimming cost V 1 base and J 3 bases, with 10 bases left between them. This CDR3 region has 14 residues. CDR3 in DNA: TGTGCCAGCAGCTTAGGAGAGGGGAACTACGAGCAGTACTTC. Its protein product is CASSLGEGNYEQYF.

The chain links TRBV7-9 to TRBJ2-7; D may match TRBD1 or TRBD2 (6 bases each). CDR1 is SEHNR, CDR2 FQNEAQ, per germline (reference sequence). V was trimmed by 3 bases and J by 3 bases, leaving 12 bases between them. CDR3 length equals 14 residues. The CDR3 region has the DNA TGTGCCAGCAGCTTTGGGGGGCTTGACTACGAGCAGTACTTC. It specifies CASSFGGLDYEQYF.

The chain combines TRBV30 with TRBJ1-2; D unresolved. CDR3 length: 12 amino acids. V was clipped by 1 base and J by 4 bases, with 7 bases between them. Germline lookup yields CDR1 GTSNPN and CDR2 SVGIG (reference sequence). The CDR3 nucleotides are TGTGCCTGGAGTGCGGGAGTCTATGGCTACACCTTC. As protein: CAWSAGVYGYTF.

The CDR3 is CATSRDPPRGLNTGELFF. The CDR3 DNA reads as TGTGCCACCAGCAGAGATCCCCCCAGGGGCCTAAACACCGGGGAGCTGTTTTTT. The chain couples TRBV15 to TRBJ2-2, with D possibly TRBD1 on 6 matching bases. The V gene's germline CDR1 is LNHNV and CDR2 YYDKDF (reference sequence). Trimming shortened V by 0 bases and J by 2 bases, and 16 bases separated the two germline ends. The CDR3 contains 18 residues.

The chain employs TRBV7-9 and TRBJ2-3; perhaps TRBD1 as D (5 bases). The length of the CDR3 is 14 residues. The germline gives CDR1 SEHNR, CDR2 FQNEAQ (reference sequence). V lost 3 bases and J 4 bases, leaving 11 bases between the germline ends. The CDR3 protein is CASSFDSRADTQYF. The CDR3 DNA sequence: TGTGCCAGCAGCTTCGACAGTCGTGCAGATACGCAGTATTTT. Complete variable domain (other parts from reference TRBV7-9 and TRBJ2-3): DTGVSQNPRHKITKRGQNVTFRCDPISEHNRLYWYRQTLGQGPEFLTYFQNEAQLEKSRLLSDRFSAERPKGSFSTLEIQRTEQGDSAMYLCASSFDSRADTQYFGPGTRLTVL.

CDR3 residues: CSASPTTSGDTQYF. For the CDR3, the DNA is TGCAGTGCTAGCCCCACGACTAGCGGGGATACGCAGTATTTT. The chain joins TRBV20-1 to TRBJ2-3; 10 bases are a match to TRBD2. V was pared by 3 bases and J by 6 bases, with 6 bases of the junction left unmatched. CDR1 and CDR2 (germline): DFQATT, SNEGSKA (reference sequence). The CDR3 is made up of 14 amino acids.